What follows are 32 T cell receptor beta chains derived from one specimen sequenced in a study of cytomegalovirus exposure and HLA in healthy donors. 13 Jbeta primers and 60 Vbeta primers were used for the PCR. The protocol was immunoSEQ multiplex PCR, while the TCRdb copy is restricted to in-frame clones and leaves out a portion. Among 100,000 to 150,000 clones listed, more than 70% were seen once. Sequencing was done on a sample of PBMCs. All receptors come from a woman between 50 and 59 years old in good health and CMV-seropositive.

This clone has just one count. J is TRBJ1-1 and V is TRBV5-1, with 12 positions matching TRBD1. The length of the CDR3 is 17 residues. The V segment lost 4 bases and the J segment 2 bases; nucleotides outside the gene matches: 9. Germline V lookup: CDR1 SGHRS, CDR2 YFSETQ. Here the CDR3 DNA reads TGCGCCAGCAGCGTAACCGGGACAGGGGGCTCCAACACTGAAGCTTTCTTT. It encodes CASSVTGTGGSNTEAFF.

This chain connects TRBV4-3 to TRBJ2-3, with TRBD2 identical over 7 bases. V was clipped by 5 bases and J by 3 bases; unmatched bases: 11. This CDR3 is 16 amino acids long. CDR1 and CDR2 (germline): LGHNA, YSLEER. In DNA, the CDR3 is TGCGCCAGCAGCAATGGGGGAGGCGGGAGTACAGATACGCAGTATTTT. Translating gives CASSNGGGGSTDTQYF.

The chain joins TRBV27 to TRBJ1-2; 8 bases align to TRBD1. The CDR3 loop spans 13 amino acids. Germline CDR1 reads MNHEY; CDR2 reads SMNVEV (reference sequence). The junction had 7 bases not matched to a gene; V was cut back by 5 bases and J by 8 bases. CDR3: CASSLYRGGGYTF. CDR3 in DNA: TGTGCCAGCAGTCTCTACAGGGGGGGCGGCTACACCTTC.

The genes are TRBV25-1 and TRBJ2-1, with 8 nucleotides matching TRBD2. The CDR3 length is 16 residues. The V and J ends lost 3 bases and 3 bases, in that order; junction bases with no gene match: 7. Germline V lookup: CDR1 MGHDK, CDR2 SYGVNS. CDR3 protein: CASSDRPGRGYNEQFF. CDR3 in DNA: TGTGCCAGCAGTGACAGGCCCGGGAGGGGCTACAATGAGCAGTTCTTC.

The chain couples TRBV11-2 to TRBJ2-3; the D gene is possibly TRBD2 (5 bases). Germline loops: CDR1 SGHAT, CDR2 FQNNGV. This CDR3 comprises 14 residues. V was shortened by 4 bases and J by 2 bases, with 10 bases between the two germline ends. The CDR3 sequence: CASSSQLVTDTQYF. Written as DNA, the CDR3 is TGTGCCAGCAGCTCACAACTAGTCACAGATACGCAGTATTTT.

The chain couples TRBV6-5 to TRBJ1-5; TRBD1 aligns across 7 bases. Per germline, CDR1 MNHEY and CDR2 SVGAGI. The CDR3 contains 14 residues. The V segment lost 6 bases and the J segment 7 bases; nucleotides outside the gene matches: 9. Here the CDR3 reads CASSRQGREQPQHF. CDR3 nucleotides: TGTGCCAGCAGCCGACAGGGTAGGGAACAGCCCCAGCATTTT.

For the CDR3, the DNA is TGTGCCAGCAGCTACCGGGCAGGGGACTATGGCTACACCTTC. Translating it yields CASSYRAGDYGYTF. The chain is built from TRBV5-4 and TRBJ1-2; tentative D call: TRBD1 (6 bases). CDR1 is SGHNT and CDR2 is YYREEE in the germline V gene (reference sequence). The CDR3 consists of 14 residues. The V gene lost 3 bases and the J gene lost 3 bases, with 12 bases spanning the gap.

This clone was seen only a few times. The gene calls are TRBV5-1 and TRBJ2-3; 7 positions match TRBD2. The CDR3 contains 15 residues. After removal of 0 bases from V and 6 bases from J, the junction contained 7 bases not matched to a gene. The germline gives CDR1 SGHRS, CDR2 YFSETQ. CDR3 amino acids: CASSLALAGVDTQYF. DNA of the CDR3: TGCGCCAGCAGCTTGGCTCTTGCGGGGGTGGATACGCAGTATTTT.

The chain uses TRBV28 and TRBJ1-6; D gene ambiguous. V was clipped by 3 bases and J by 13 bases, with 10 bases between them. Germline V lookup: CDR1 MDHEN, CDR2 SYDVKM. The CDR3 covers 12 residues. The CDR3 coding sequence is TGTGCCAGCAGTTTCGAGCGAAGGCCCCTCCACTTT. It specifies CASSFERRPLHF.

The chain links TRBV30 to TRBJ1-3; D perhaps matches TRBD1 (6 bases). V was shortened by 1 base and J by 3 bases, with 10 bases between the two germline ends. CDR3 length equals 14 residues. From germline, CDR1 is GTSNPN and CDR2 SVGIG (reference sequence). The CDR3 coding sequence is TGTGCCTGGAGTGACAGGGTCGTTGGAAACACCATATATTTT. Translating it yields CAWSDRVVGNTIYF.

The J gene is TRBJ1-3, the V gene TRBV6-5; weak D call: TRBD1 (5 bases). Trimming removed 2 bases from V and 4 bases from J, with 12 bases in between. The CDR3 is 15 residues long. Germline CDR1 is MNHEY and CDR2 is SVGAGI. Written as DNA, the CDR3 is TGTGCCAGCAGTTACACTTTCCGGGGGGGAAACACCATATATTTT. Protein: CASSYTFRGGNTIYF.

This clone occurred a few times. The chain uses TRBV20-1 and TRBJ1-1; D not resolved. V gave up 3 bases and J gave up 7 bases, with 9 bases separating them. Looked up from germline, CDR1 is DFQATT and CDR2 is SNEGSKA (reference sequence). The CDR3 sequence is 11 residues long. For the CDR3, the DNA is TGCAGTGCTAGTGCCAGGCGTGAAGCTTTCTTT. Translation gives CSASARREAFF.

The gene calls are TRBV4-3 and TRBJ1-1; 7 bases map to TRBD1. The CDR3 contains 18 residues. V shed 0 bases and J 0 bases; nucleotides not matched to a gene: 10. CDR1 LGHNA and CDR2 YSLEER come from the germline V gene. The CDR3 loop reads CASSQETSDRPLNTEAFF. In DNA, the CDR3 is TGCGCCAGCAGCCAAGAGACCTCGGACAGGCCCTTGAACACTGAAGCTTTCTTT.

V gene TRBV5-1 combines with J gene TRBJ2-1; 11 bases line up with TRBD2. V dropped 4 bases and J dropped 6; count of bases not matched to a gene: 6. Germline V gene lookup returns CDR1 SGHRS and CDR2 YFSETQ. The CDR3 sequence is 15 residues long. CDR3 DNA sequence: TGCGCCAGCAGCCCAATTACTAGCGGGAGCAATGAGCAGTTCTTC. Translated, it gives CASSPITSGSNEQFF.

This sequence joins TRBV4-2 and TRBJ2-7; TRBD1 agrees at 7 bases. The CDR3 loop spans 16 amino acids. V lost 3 bases, J lost 4 bases, and 12 bases stayed unmatched. Germline V CDR1 and CDR2: LGHNA, YNFKEQ. The CDR3 DNA reads as TGTGCCAGCAGCCACCGGGACAGCGGCAAAGATTACGAGCAGTACTTC. This gives the protein CASSHRDSGKDYEQYF.

V usage is TRBV6-1 and J usage is TRBJ1-4; 9 bases map to TRBD1. J gave up 8 bases and V 6 bases, and 7 bases lay outside the gene matches. Germline CDR1 MNHNS, CDR2 SASEGT. The CDR3 totals 14 residues. CDR3 nucleotides: TGTGCCAGCAGGACAGGGGGTGGAGGAGAAAAACTGTTTTTT. Translation: CASRTGGGGEKLFF.

This chain joins TRBV7-3 and TRBJ1-2; TRBD1 agrees at 7 bases. Unmatched junction bases numbered 14, after V lost 8 bases and J lost 8 bases. The CDR3 runs to 14 residues. CDR1 is SGHTA and CDR2 is FQGTGA in the germline V gene. CDR3 loop: CASPPEKGAWGYTF. In DNA, the CDR3 is TGTGCCAGCCCCCCCGAGAAGGGGGCCTGGGGCTACACCTTC.

This clone was counted a few times. The chain couples TRBV27 to TRBJ2-2; D not certain. The CDR3 is 12 residues long. Trimming left V 4 bases short and J 2 bases short, with 2 bases between. CDR1 and CDR2 (germline): MNHEY, SMNVEV (reference sequence). The CDR3 loop is CASSSNTGELFF. The CDR3 DNA is TGTGCCAGCAGTTCAAACACCGGGGAGCTGTTTTTT.

Written as DNA, the CDR3 is TGTGCCAGCAAGGAGACAGTGAACACTGAAGCTTTCTTT. Its protein is CASKETVNTEAFF. The chain employs TRBV6-5 and TRBJ1-1; a weak D match, TRBD1 (5 bases). Trimming pared 7 bases from V and 0 bases from J, leaving 9 bases between. Germline V gene sequence: CDR1 MNHEY, CDR2 SVGAGI. This CDR3 contains 13 residues.

V usage is TRBV27 and J usage is TRBJ2-7; 9 bases fit TRBD1. Trimming removed 6 bases from V and 1 base from J; junction bases left unmatched: 7. The CDR3 has 15 amino acids. CDR1 and CDR2 (germline): MNHEY, SMNVEV (reference sequence). The CDR3 here is CASSKWTGASYEQYF. The CDR3 DNA is TGTGCCAGCAGCAAATGGACAGGGGCTTCCTACGAGCAGTACTTC.

In DNA form, the CDR3 reads TGCGCCAGCAGCTCGGGGGGGGAAGAGACCCAGTACTTC. Translated: CASSSGGEETQYF. The chain carries TRBV5-1 and TRBJ2-5, with TRBD2 matching over 8 bases. Germline V gives CDR1 SGHRS, CDR2 YFSETQ. J gave up 3 bases and V 3 bases, and 1 base lay outside the gene matches. The CDR3 runs 13 residues.

This chain connects TRBV4-3 to TRBJ2-1; TRBD2 aligns across 15 bases. The germline V gene encodes CDR1 LGHNA and CDR2 YSLEER. With V trimmed by 3 bases and J by 9 bases, 9 bases remained unmatched. The CDR3 sequence is 17 residues long. The CDR3 nucleotides read TGCGCCAGCAGCCATTCTGGGGGGACTAGCGGGAGGAGTGAGCAGTTCTTC. This codes for CASSHSGGTSGRSEQFF.

V and J are TRBV29-1 and TRBJ2-1, with D maybe TRBD1 (5 bases). Germline V CDR1 and CDR2: SQVTM, ANQGSEA. V lost 5 bases and J lost 6, with 20 bases in between. The CDR3 runs 15 residues. CDR3 in amino acids: CSVPSPRRGSNEQFF. The DNA for the CDR3 is TGCAGCGTTCCCTCTCCGAGAAGGGGCTCCAATGAGCAGTTCTTC.

The V gene is TRBV7-2, the J gene TRBJ2-4; D gene unclear. Trimming stripped 4 bases from V and 6 bases from J, with 16 bases between. The CDR3 covers 15 residues. The germline V gene encodes CDR1 SGHTA and CDR2 FQGNSA. The CDR3 nucleotides are TGTGCCAGCAGCTCCCAGCCCGGATCGGGAAACATTCAGTACTTC. This gives the protein CASSSQPGSGNIQYF.

The chain recombines TRBV15 with TRBJ2-7; 8 nucleotides align to TRBD2. CDR3 length: 14 amino acids. J gave up 2 bases and V 5 bases, and 5 bases lay outside the gene matches. The V gene's germline CDR1 is LNHNV and CDR2 YYDKDF (reference sequence). In DNA, the CDR3 is TGTGCCACCAGCCCAGGTAGCGGGGCCTACGAGCAGTACTTC. Its translation: CATSPGSGAYEQYF.

V and J are TRBV5-1 and TRBJ2-1; D is possibly TRBD2 (6 bases). CDR3 length: 18 amino acids. The V end lost 5 bases, the J end lost 4 bases, and 25 bases lay between the germline ends. CDR1 and CDR2 from the germline V gene are SGHRS and YFSETQ. The CDR3 DNA follows: TGCGCCAGCAGAGTAAGCCCCAGCGGGTTCGTTCGGTACAATGAGCAGTTCTTC. This translates into CASRVSPSGFVRYNEQFF.

A note on this clone: A read error may produce the germline difference seen at one junction end. The gene calls are TRBV5-1 and TRBJ2-3; D is undetermined. This CDR3 comprises 16 residues. Germline CDR1 reads SGHRS; CDR2 reads YFSETQ. Here the CDR3 reads CVSSLAGTLSTDTQYF. The CDR3 nucleotides read TGCGTCAGCAGCTTGGCAGGTACCCTCAGCACAGATACGCAGTATTTT.

This clone was observed once. V and J are TRBV6-1 and TRBJ2-3; D gene ambiguous. V was trimmed by 7 bases and J by 0 bases, leaving 11 bases between them. The germline CDR1 and CDR2 sequences are MNHNS and SASEGT. CDR3 length equals 14 residues. CDR3 sequence reads: CASKFTESTDTQYF. The CDR3 DNA reads TGTGCCAGCAAGTTCACCGAGAGCACAGATACGCAGTATTTT.

J is TRBJ1-2 and V is TRBV7-9; tentative D call: TRBD1 (5 bases). Germline assignment: CDR1 SEHNR and CDR2 FQNEAQ (reference sequence). The CDR3 is 12 amino acids. The CDR3 bases are TGTGCGTTCGTCGGGGGACCCTATGGCTACACCTTC. Its protein product is CAFVGGPYGYTF.

The chain has TRBV4-1 and TRBJ2-3, with 11 bases lining up with TRBD2. V gave up 1 base and J gave up 4 bases; unmatched junction bases: 4. CDR1 and CDR2 (germline): MGHRA, YSYEKL. The CDR3 extends over 16 amino acids. The CDR3 region has the DNA TGCGCCAGCAGCCAAGGACTAGCGGGAAGCGCAGATACGCAGTATTTT. As protein: CASSQGLAGSADTQYF.

The sample holds a few counts of this clone. This chain links TRBV4-1 with TRBJ1-6; 9 nucleotides match TRBD1. The ends lost 1 base at V and 8 bases at J; junction bases unmatched: 9. In germline, CDR1 is MGHRA, CDR2 YSYEKL. The CDR3 contains 17 residues. In DNA, the CDR3 is TGCGCCAGCAGCCAAGCCCCGAGCGGACAGGGGTATTCACCCCTCCACTTT. It codes for CASSQAPSGQGYSPLHF.

This clone has only one observation. The chain carries TRBV6-5 and TRBJ1-2; TRBD1 aligns across 8 bases. V was clipped by 10 bases and J by 1 base; unmatched bases: 5. Germline V gives CDR1 MNHEY, CDR2 SVGAGI. The CDR3 consists of 13 residues. The CDR3: CATYRGVNYGYTF. CDR3 nucleotide sequence: TGTGCCACATACAGGGGGGTTAACTATGGCTACACCTTC.